One and the same sample provided the 2 T cell receptor beta chains below, sequenced in a study of post-analysis software for immune sequencing data (dated by TCRdb to the mid-2010s). Library preparation used PCR. The data were produced on an Illumina HiSeq 2500. Unique molecular identifiers were incorporated into TCR beta cDNA libraries to reduce PCR and sequencing biases. The raw public data were reprocessed by TCRdb itself: fastp quality trimming at Q25, MiXCR clonotype calling, in-frame beta chains only. All rows with the same CDR3 protein become a single entry with the most common DNA and genes. The sample contains almost 700,000 distinct CDR3 sequences, over 45% of them found a single time. The leading ten clones occupy about 11% of the sample. These receptors' targets are unknown. What the authors observed across the whole study: Patients showed significantly higher frequencies than controls for about 5 TRBV segments, among them TRBV5-6, TRBV5-1 and TRBV20-1.

The specimen sequenced was blood. Receptor source: a girl aged 2-10 years with multiple sclerosis.

This clonotype has a handful of counts. CDR3 residues: CASSYRGLSPGFNEQFF. The CDR3 DNA reads TGTGCCAGCAGCTACCGGGGGCTCTCCCCCGGCTTCAATGAGCAGTTCTTC. The chain is built from TRBV9 and TRBJ2-1, with D tentatively TRBD1 or TRBD2 (6 bases each). Looked up from germline, CDR1 is SGDLS and CDR2 is YYNGEE. The germline V and J ends were trimmed by 4 bases and 6 bases, with 23 bases remaining between them. The CDR3 totals 17 residues.

The chain combines TRBV19 with TRBJ2-7, with TRBD1 as a possible D gene (6 bases). The CDR3 runs 12 residues. Germline loops: CDR1 LNHDA, CDR2 SQIVND (reference sequence). V was trimmed by 5 bases and J by 3 bases, leaving 8 bases between them. In DNA, the CDR3 is TGTGCCAGTAGTGGACAGTACTACGAGCAGTACTTC. This codes for CASSGQYYEQYF.